This T cell receptor (beta chain) was sequenced during a study of T and B cells in COVID-19 patients. Overall study context: Critical illness requiring mechanical ventilation or extracorporeal membrane oxygenation affected 12 of 20 active-infection patients.

Details on this clonotype: Its matching antigen is unknown.

Multiplex PCR with BIOMED2 TRB-A/B primer pools amplified TRB rearrangements. One entry per CDR3 protein, called by TCRdb with MiXCR from the multiplex PCR reads. This sample has some 8,700 distinct CDR3 sequences, with roughly 28% found just once. Each TRB amplification used about 220-500 ng of genomic DNA from blood. The study's findings and limits: No sequencing was yet done of CD4+, regulatory or CD8+ subsets, or of SARS-CoV-2-responsive or tetramer+ sorted cells.

Germline V gene lookup returns CDR1 SGHAT and CDR2 FQNNGV. Trimming stripped 1 base from V and 5 bases from J, with 5 bases between. The CDR3 loop spans 12 amino acids. This TCR was sampled from a human donor who had recovered from COVID-19. Sample: blood. V gene TRBV11-2 combines with J gene TRBJ2-5; no clear D. The CDR3 is CASSLVSETQYF. As DNA, the CDR3 is TGTGCCAGCAGCTTAGTGTCCGAGACCCAGTACTTC. Together with reference TRBV11-2 and TRBJ2-5, the CDR3 gives the full variable domain: EAGVAQSPRYKIIEKRQSVAFWCNPISGHATLYWYQQILGQGPKLLIQFQNNGVVDDSQLPKDRFSAERLKGVDSTLKIQPAKLEDSAVYLCASSLVSETQYFGPGTRLLVL.